This T cell receptor beta chain was recorded in a study of response to subunit inactivated influenza vaccine. V was clipped by 5 bases and J by 2 bases, with 12 bases between them. The CDR3 consists of 14 residues. Via MiXCR, TCRdb re-called the RT-PCR reads, giving one row per CDR3 protein. This sample has some 500,000 distinct CDR3 sequences, with 25% found just once. The sequence derives from a man in his fifties who received an inactivated influenza vaccine. The rearrangement links TRBV12-3 or TRBV12-4 to TRBJ2-5; a possible D gene is TRBD1 (6 bases). Material: CD4+ T cells sorted from PBMCs, obtained 5 to 6 days after vaccination. CDR3 sequence: CASSRWTVQETQYF. The CDR3 DNA is TGTGCCAGCAGTCGGTGGACAGTTCAAGAGACCCAGTACTTC.